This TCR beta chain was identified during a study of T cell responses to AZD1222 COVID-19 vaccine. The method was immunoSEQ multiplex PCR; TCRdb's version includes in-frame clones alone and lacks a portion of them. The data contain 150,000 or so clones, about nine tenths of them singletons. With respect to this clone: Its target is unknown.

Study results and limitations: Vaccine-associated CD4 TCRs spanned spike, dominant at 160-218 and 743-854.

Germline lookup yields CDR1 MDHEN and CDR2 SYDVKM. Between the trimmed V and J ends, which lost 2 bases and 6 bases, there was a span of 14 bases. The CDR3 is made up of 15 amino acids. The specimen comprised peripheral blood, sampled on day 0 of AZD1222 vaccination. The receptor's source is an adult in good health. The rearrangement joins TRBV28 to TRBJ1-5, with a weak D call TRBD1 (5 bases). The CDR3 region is CASSLGRAEGQPQHF. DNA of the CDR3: TGTGCCAGCAGTTTAGGCAGGGCGGAGGGTCAGCCCCAGCATTTT. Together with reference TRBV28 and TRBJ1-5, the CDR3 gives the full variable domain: DVKVTQSSRYLVKRTGEKVFLECVQDMDHENMFWYRQDPGLGLRLIYFSYDVKMKEKGDIPEGYSVSREKKERFSLILESASTNQTSMYLCASSLGRAEGQPQHFGDGTRLSIL.